The 8 T cell receptor beta chains below come from one sample, sequenced in a study of CD8+CD57+ T cells in acquired aplastic anemia. CDR3 and TCR beta VDJ profiling relied on genomic DNA as the template. MiXCR, applied by TCRdb to the reads, yields one record per CDR3 protein. The table includes just over 400,000 distinct CDR3 sequences, around 68% detected once. The sample consisted of sorted CD4+, CD8+, or CD8+CD57+ T cells (not recorded which) from PBMCs. The receptors here all came from a human donor in good health, serving as a control.

The CDR3 DNA follows: TGTGCCAGCAACTTGAGAAGAGAAAAACTGTTTTTT. Protein sequence: CASNLRREKLFF. This chain connects TRBV14 to TRBJ1-4; D is ambiguous. This CDR3 contains 12 residues. V lost 7 bases, J lost 8 bases, and 11 bases lay in between. From germline, CDR1 is SGHDN and CDR2 FVKESK. Based on the CDR3 plus reference TRBV14 and TRBJ1-4, the full variable domain is EAGVTQFPSHSVIEKGQTVTLRCDPISGHDNLYWYRRVMGKEIKFLLHFVKESKQDESGMPNNRFLAERTGGTYSTLKVQPAELEDSGVYFCASNLRREKLFFGSGTQLSVL.

The chain has TRBV19 and TRBJ1-2, with a tentative D call TRBD1 (6 bases). CDR1 is LNHDA and CDR2 is SQIVND in the germline V gene (reference sequence). This CDR3 has 17 residues. The V end lost 3 bases, the J end lost 3 bases, and 20 bases lay between the germline ends. In nucleotides, the CDR3 is TGTGCCAGTAGTATTACCTATATGGGGGCGGACGACTATGGCTACACCTTC. Protein product: CASSITYMGADDYGYTF.

This chain uses TRBV12-3 or TRBV12-4 with TRBJ1-4, with a weak D call TRBD1 (5 bases). CDR3 length: 13 residues. V lost 5 bases and J 5 bases, leaving 9 bases between the germline ends. CDR3 sequence (DNA): TGTGCCAGCAGTCGGGGCCCGAATGAAAAACTGTTTTTT. Translated, it gives CASSRGPNEKLFF.

The chain joins TRBV20-1 to TRBJ1-5; no clear D gene. Trimming left V 3 bases short and J 10 bases short, with 16 bases between. Germline values: CDR1 DFQATT, CDR2 SNEGSKA (reference sequence). The CDR3 is 13 amino acids. CDR3 sequence reads: CSASRSRFTPQHF. In DNA form, the CDR3 reads TGCAGTGCTAGCAGGAGTCGGTTCACCCCCCAGCATTTT.

On this clonotype itself: This may arise from a read error, as a much more abundant clone is one base away. The chain is built from TRBV6-1 and TRBJ2-7, with D tentatively TRBD2 (6 bases). The V end was cut by 7 bases, the J end by 1 base, with 23 bases between. Germline V CDR1 and CDR2: MNHNS, SASEGT. The CDR3 runs 17 residues. The chain's CDR3 is CASKPSFPGGLSYEQYF. CDR3 nucleotide sequence: TGTGCCAGCAAACCCTCGTTTCCTGGGGGACTTTCCTACGAGCAGTACTTC.

This clonotype came up many times. This sequence joins TRBV2 and TRBJ2-1, with D unclear. This CDR3 contains 16 residues. V lost 1 base, J lost 4 bases, and 14 bases lay in between. CDR1 and CDR2 from the germline V gene are SNHLY and FYNNEI. CDR3 nucleotide sequence: TGTGCCAGCAGTGAAGTTCGGAGCCCCACATACAATGAGCAGTTCTTC. Protein product: CASSEVRSPTYNEQFF.

This chain uses TRBV6-9 with TRBJ1-1, with 11 bases fitting TRBD1. Germline V gene sequence: CDR1 MNHGY, CDR2 SVAAGI. The trim removed 6 bases at V and 5 bases at J, leaving 8 bases unmatched. This CDR3 region has 15 residues. CDR3 in DNA: TGTGCCAGCAGCCGCCAGGACAGGGGGCTTACTGAAGCTTTCTTT. The encoded protein is CASSRQDRGLTEAFF.

At least ten counts were recorded for this clonotype. J is TRBJ1-4 and V is TRBV7-2; TRBD1 aligns across 7 bases. This CDR3 has 16 amino acids. Germline lookup yields CDR1 SGHTA and CDR2 FQGNSA. The J segment lost 8 bases and the V segment lost 5 bases, leaving 14 bases of the junction unmatched. CDR3 protein: CASSVQGGGAREKLFF. The CDR3 coding sequence is TGTGCCAGCAGCGTCCAGGGGGGGGGGGCTCGGGAAAAACTGTTTTTT.